A selection of T cell receptor beta chains follows, all from one sample in a study of post-analysis software for immune sequencing data. A single record per CDR3 protein comes from TCRdb applying MiXCR to the PCR reads. The table has a few hundred thousand distinct CDR3 sequences, 40% to 55% seen once. The sequenced material came from blood. The receptors were sampled from a girl between 10 and 17 years old with multiple sclerosis. Each CDR3 is given with its conserved first and last residue.

CDR3 protein	V gene	J gene
CASSNGGTYEQYF	TRBV27	TRBJ2-7
CASSFGPSGANVLTF	TRBV5-1	TRBJ2-6
CSVEASGTATGELFF	TRBV29-1	TRBJ2-2
CASSLAITMNTEAFF	TRBV12-3/TRBV12-4	TRBJ1-1
CSASSTSYNEQFF	TRBV20-1	TRBJ2-1
CASSLFLLQQETQYF	TRBV5-6	TRBJ2-5
CANSHSATGELYEQYF	TRBV4-3	NA
CSAQLLREGDYEQYF	TRBV20-1	TRBJ2-7
CASSQGEQGFSYGYTF	TRBV3-1	TRBJ1-2
CASRGQGVPYNSPLHF	TRBV28	TRBJ1-6
CSVQGGTYEQYF	TRBV29-1	TRBJ2-7
CATKEGRNTEAFF	TRBV27	TRBJ1-1
CATSFAVDRVAEAFF	TRBV12-3/TRBV12-4	TRBJ1-1
CASSLGGASSYEQYF	TRBV7-2	TRBJ2-7
CASSQDSVGETQYF	TRBV4-1	NA
CASSPSGRAYNEQFF	TRBV7-3	TRBJ2-1
CASSQELAGNNEQFF	TRBV4-2	TRBJ2-1
CSGYRVGSGHEQFF	TRBV29-1	TRBJ2-1
CASSIELASYNEQFF	TRBV19	TRBJ2-1
CASRAGQGDYEQYF	TRBV5-5	NA
CSARARGDYYSYEQYF	TRBV20-1	TRBJ2-7
CASSLTRSYNEQFF	TRBV7-2	TRBJ2-1
CASSLAGGYYEQYF	TRBV5-1	TRBJ2-7
CASSLGRARTDTQYF	TRBV27	TRBJ2-3
CASSQVPTTSNEQFF	TRBV3-1	TRBJ2-1
CASSPPRQVSGANVLTF	TRBV6-1	TRBJ2-6
CSARDRNGSSEQFF	TRBV20-1	TRBJ2-1
CASSLGLGGINEQFF	TRBV28	TRBJ2-1
CSAPRQGDTLHF	TRBV20-1	TRBJ1-6
CASSPVIYSNQPQHF	TRBV7-2	TRBJ1-5
CSGRTDTQYF	TRBV29-1	TRBJ2-3
CGPRRQGVADTQYF	TRBV20-1	TRBJ2-3
CASSLGSPANYGYTF	TRBV12-3/TRBV12-4	TRBJ1-2
CSATGRGGTGELFF	TRBV20-1	TRBJ2-2
CASFPLGRNSPLHF	TRBV28	TRBJ1-6
CSARDQDSRETQYF	TRBV20-1	TRBJ2-5
CSARADRYNQPQHF	TRBV20-1	TRBJ1-5
CASTPTSGNYEQYF	TRBV28	TRBJ2-7
CASGSAKLSETQYF	TRBV11-2	NA
CASSLSSSPYEQYF	TRBV5-6	NA
CAWSVARGYGYTF	TRBV30	TRBJ1-2
CASRSTGVYGYTF	TRBV6-5	TRBJ1-2
CASSSVEVEAFF	TRBV7-9	TRBJ1-1
CASSSPGQGLLEQYF	TRBV7-9	TRBJ2-7
CASSLGQPYEQYF	TRBV12-3/TRBV12-4	TRBJ2-7
CASSGRLAGETQYF	TRBV7-8	TRBJ2-5
CASSPRGGQGNNEQFF	TRBV7-9	TRBJ2-1
CASSSLYFEAFF	TRBV6-6	TRBJ1-1
CASSLSVGLTDTQYF	TRBV12-3/TRBV12-4	TRBJ2-3
CASSEGLAGPVVAQYF	TRBV7-9	TRBJ2-3
CSAPPSGSREQYF	TRBV20-1	NA
CASSTGGTGEDEQYF	TRBV7-6	TRBJ2-7